Shown below are 4 T cell receptor beta chains from a single sample sequenced in a study of T cells in tuberculosis. Specified time point: new active TB diagnosis, blood taken before or within 7 days of starting treatment. Here immunoSEQ multiplex PCR was the method, and the copy in TCRdb shows in-frame clones only, minus some. The repertoire has over 30,000 clones, nearly 90% of them found once; the top ten carry about 5.3%. The sample in question was PBMCs, obtained at tuberculosis diagnosis. The receptor source for this set is an adult with tuberculosis.

The V and J genes are TRBV6-5 and TRBJ2-7; D is uncertain. Looked up from germline, CDR1 is MNHEY and CDR2 is SVGAGI. V was clipped by 0 bases and J by 3 bases, with 12 bases between them. This CDR3 comprises 15 residues. CDR3 nucleotides: TGTGCCAGCAGTTACTCAGGCATAAGAGGCTACGAGCAGTACTTC. It encodes CASSYSGIRGYEQYF.

The V and J genes are TRBV4-1 and TRBJ2-1; TRBD2 agrees at 7 bases. The CDR3 contains 16 residues. Trimming took 2 bases from V and 0 from J; bases not matched to a gene: 4. Germline V CDR1 and CDR2: MGHRA, YSYEKL. The chain's CDR3 is CASSQMAGVSYNEQFF. DNA for the CDR3: TGCGCCAGCAGCCAAATGGCGGGAGTCTCCTACAATGAGCAGTTCTTC.

The V and J genes are TRBV10-2 and TRBJ1-4; 7 bases agree with TRBD1. CDR3 size: 15 residues. J gave up 7 bases and V 3 bases, and 8 bases lay outside the gene matches. CDR1 and CDR2 from the germline V gene are WSHSY and SAAADI. CDR3 residues: CASSDSVGGLEKLFF. The DNA of the CDR3 is TGCGCCAGCAGTGATTCGGTAGGGGGCCTTGAAAAACTGTTTTTT.

This clone was counted a few times. This chain joins TRBV29-1 and TRBJ2-7, with D uncertain. Germline V gives CDR1 SQVTM, CDR2 ANQGSEA. This CDR3 contains 8 residues. CDR3 region: CSVPRNRV. The CDR3 nucleotides are TGCAGCGTTCCCCGGAATCGGGTC.